Listed below are T cell receptor beta chains from one sample, sequenced in a study of T-cell memory formation after mild COVID-19. Each CDR3 protein is one row after TCRdb ran MiXCR on the 5' RACE reads. The sample carries around 260,000 distinct CDR3 sequences, 15% to 20% recorded once. Material: PBMCs or a T cell subset sorted from them (not recorded which). These receptors were taken from a young man who had mild COVID-19 (a few samples of this study predate the infection). Cell type and time point are not known. CDR3s include the opening cysteine and the closing phenylalanine or tryptophan. A D gene is named only where the DNA matches it firmly. Clone size, where shown, is once, few, many, or a class for clones that have expanded.

d_call,j_call,clone_size,v_call,cdr3_aa,cdr3_nt
NA,TRBJ2-2,NA,TRBV5-1,CASSFDAGTGELFF,TGCGCCAGCAGCTTCGACGCAGGGACCGGGGAGCTGTTTTTT
TRBD1,TRBJ1-2,NA,TRBV20-1,CSAPDRGRANYGYTF,TGCAGTGCTCCGGACAGGGGCAGGGCTAACTATGGCTACACCTTC
NA,TRBJ1-2,NA,TRBV9,CASSPGGGANYGYTF,TGTGCCAGCAGCCCGGGAGGAGGGGCTAACTATGGCTACACCTTC
NA,TRBJ2-5,few,TRBV7-7,CASSFRAGETQYF,TGTGCCAGCAGCTTCCGGGCTGGGGAGACCCAGTACTTC
NA,TRBJ1-4,few,TRBV4-1,CASSQDWVLFF,TGCGCCAGCAGCCAAGATTGGGTGCTGTTTTTT
NA,TRBJ1-6,NA,TRBV5-5,CASSSGGYNSPLHF,TGTGCCAGCAGCTCGGGAGGTTATAATTCACCCCTCCACTTT
TRBD1,TRBJ2-6,few,TRBV25-1,CASSWIGTGGCGANVLTF,TGTGCCAGCAGTTGGATCGGGACAGGGGGCTGTGGGGCCAACGTCCTGACTTTC
TRBD1,TRBJ1-2,NA,TRBV4-1,CASSGGQSYGYTF,TGCGCCAGCAGCGGGGGACAGAGCTATGGCTACACCTTC
NA,TRBJ2-1,NA,TRBV5-4,CASSSDFPYEQFF,TGTGCCAGCAGCTCGGACTTCCCTTATGAGCAGTTCTTC
NA,TRBJ1-2,NA,TRBV7-9,CASSQDLGGYTF,TGTGCCAGCAGCCAAGACTTAGGCGGCTACACCTTC
NA,TRBJ2-7,NA,TRBV7-2,CASSLVPGDEQYF,TGTGCCAGCAGCTTAGTCCCAGGGGACGAGCAGTACTTC
NA,TRBJ2-3,NA,TRBV7-2,CASSLLLASDTQYF,TGTGCCAGCAGCCTCCTTCTAGCGTCAGATACGCAGTATTTT
TRBD2,TRBJ2-5,few,TRBV4-1,CASSQDRAAGAQETQYF,TGCGCCAGCAGCCAAGATAGGGCAGCGGGGGCCCAAGAGACCCAGTACTTC
NA,TRBJ1-1,NA,TRBV6-5,CASTSRTANTEAFF,TGTGCCAGCACCTCCCGGACAGCGAACACTGAAGCTTTCTTT
TRBD1,TRBJ2-7,NA,TRBV5-1,CASSQSDRGLYEQYF,TGCGCCAGCAGCCAGTCCGACAGGGGGCTCTACGAGCAGTACTTC
TRBD2,TRBJ2-5,NA,TRBV20-1,CSAIPSTSGPQYF,TGCAGTGCTATTCCCAGCACTAGCGGGCCTCAGTACTTC
NA,TRBJ1-1,NA,TRBV24-1,CATGVNTEAFF,TGTGCCACAGGGGTGAACACTGAAGCTTTCTTT
TRBD1,TRBJ1-1,few,TRBV6-5,CASSYPGGRTEAFF,TGTGCCAGCAGTTACCCAGGGGGCCGGACTGAAGCTTTCTTT
NA,TRBJ2-4,NA,TRBV29-1,CSVVGVAKNIQYF,TGCAGCGTTGTGGGGGTGGCCAAAAACATTCAGTACTTC
TRBD1,TRBJ1-6,few,TRBV25-1,CASSGRPGTGDSPLHF,TGTGCCAGCAGTGGACGTCCCGGGACAGGGGATTCACCCCTCCACTTT
TRBD1,TRBJ1-1,few,TRBV4-3,CASSQDGQGSTEAFF,TGCGCCAGCAGCCAAGACGGACAGGGCAGCACTGAAGCTTTCTTT
NA,TRBJ2-1,few,TRBV20-1,CSAELWPRIYEQFF,TGCAGTGCTGAATTGTGGCCGAGGATCTATGAGCAGTTCTTC
NA,TRBJ1-3,NA,TRBV7-2,CASSLSEGYTIYF,TGTGCCAGCAGCTTATCCGAGGGGTACACCATATATTTT
NA,TRBJ2-7,NA,TRBV27,CASSLKGASYEQYF,TGTGCCAGCAGTTTAAAGGGTGCCTCCTACGAGCAGTACTTC
NA,TRBJ1-1,NA,TRBV5-1,CASSSRGGGEAFF,TGCGCCAGCAGCTCCCGGGGGGGCGGTGAAGCTTTCTTT
TRBD2,TRBJ2-1,NA,TRBV7-2,CASRVAGTTEWFF,TGTGCCAGCAGAGTAGCCGGGACTACTGAATGGTTCTTC
NA,TRBJ1-6,NA,TRBV7-2,CASTVSYDNSPLHF,TGTGCCAGCACCGTTAGCTACGATAATTCACCCCTCCACTTT
NA,TRBJ2-7,few,TRBV12-3/TRBV12-4,CASSLSVVYEQYF,TGTGCCAGCAGTTTATCAGTAGTTTACGAGCAGTACTTC
NA,TRBJ1-1,NA,TRBV6-6,CASSYDGSTEAFF,TGTGCCAGCAGTTACGATGGGTCCACTGAAGCTTTCTTT
TRBD1,TRBJ1-1,few,TRBV29-1,CSLRGSGRSEAFF,TGCAGCCTCAGGGGGTCGGGGCGGTCTGAAGCTTTCTTT
TRBD2,TRBJ2-4,NA,TRBV7-2,CASSPRRVSGGARNIQYF,TGTGCCAGCAGCCCCCGAAGGGTTAGCGGGGGGGCCAGAAACATTCAGTACTTC
NA,TRBJ2-1,NA,TRBV4-3,CASSQDRSTDNEQFF,TGCGCCAGCAGCCAAGATAGGAGTACTGACAATGAGCAGTTCTTC
TRBD1,TRBJ1-5,many,TRBV5-8,CASSPTGDWDQPQHF,TGTGCCAGCAGTCCTACAGGGGATTGGGATCAGCCCCAGCATTTT
TRBD1,TRBJ1-1,NA,TRBV28,CASRVDRGNTEAFF,TGTGCCAGCAGGGTGGACAGGGGCAACACTGAAGCTTTCTTT
NA,TRBJ1-5,NA,TRBV7-9,CASSLSRESQSQHF,TGTGCCAGCAGCTTAAGCAGGGAAAGCCAATCCCAGCATTTT
TRBD1,TRBJ1-2,few,TRBV5-5,CASSLPGTARNYGYTF,TGTGCCAGCAGCCTTCCCGGGACAGCTCGGAACTATGGCTACACCTTC
TRBD2,TRBJ2-1,few,TRBV7-3,CASSSLAGGAYNEQFF,TGTGCCAGCAGCTCCCTAGCGGGGGGGGCCTACAATGAGCAGTTCTTC
NA,TRBJ2-3,NA,TRBV5-1,CASSLGQSPDTQYF,TGCGCCAGCAGCTTGGGGCAGAGTCCAGATACGCAGTATTTT
NA,TRBJ1-1,few,TRBV10-3,CAITSQVNTEAFF,TGTGCCATCACCAGTCAGGTGAACACTGAAGCTTTCTTT
NA,TRBJ1-2,few,TRBV2,CASSPDGVYGYTF,TGTGCCAGCAGCCCGGACGGCGTTTATGGCTACACCTTC
NA,TRBJ2-7,few,TRBV6-2/TRBV6-3,CASSGATEQYF,TGTGCCAGCAGTGGGGCCACCGAGCAGTACTTC
NA,TRBJ2-1,many,TRBV6-5,CASSSGPIYNEQFF,TGTGCCAGCAGTTCGGGACCGATCTACAATGAGCAGTTCTTC
NA,TRBJ1-2,few,TRBV7-9,CASSLSQYYGYTF,TGTGCCAGCAGCTTATCACAGTACTATGGCTACACCTTC
NA,TRBJ1-5,few,TRBV12-3/TRBV12-4,CASSLLSNQPQHF,TGTGCCAGCAGTTTGTTGAGCAATCAGCCCCAGCATTTT
NA,TRBJ2-4,NA,TRBV7-8,CASSLPRDAGDKNIQYF,TGTGCCAGCAGCTTACCGCGGGACGCAGGGGACAAAAACATTCAGTACTTC
NA,TRBJ2-3,many,TRBV4-1,CASSQETFPSTDTQYF,TGCGCCAGCAGCCAAGAAACCTTCCCTAGCACAGATACGCAGTATTTT
NA,TRBJ1-4,few,TRBV7-2,CASSPAGHNEKLFF,TGTGCCAGCAGTCCAGCGGGGCATAATGAAAAACTGTTTTTT
NA,TRBJ2-3,many,TRBV12-3/TRBV12-4,CASSLVPADTQYF,TGTGCCAGCAGTTTAGTTCCGGCAGATACGCAGTATTTT
TRBD1,TRBJ2-3,NA,TRBV7-9,CASSLRDSLRDTQYF,TGTGCCAGCAGTCTTCGGGACAGCCTTCGGGATACGCAGTATTTT
TRBD2,TRBJ2-1,few,TRBV18,CASSPPSSGGAFYNEQFF,TGTGCCAGCTCACCACCGAGCAGCGGGGGGGCCTTCTACAATGAGCAGTTCTTC
NA,TRBJ2-5,few,TRBV5-6,CASSFDREQYF,TGTGCCAGCAGCTTCGATAGAGAGCAGTACTTC
TRBD1,TRBJ1-6,NA,TRBV12-3/TRBV12-4,CASSLTGSHSPLHF,TGTGCCAGCAGTTTGACAGGGAGTCATTCACCCCTCCACTTT
NA,TRBJ2-5,NA,TRBV3-1,CASSQDHGSQPGTQYF,TGTGCCAGCAGCCAAGATCATGGCAGTCAGCCTGGTACCCAGTACTTC
TRBD1,TRBJ2-2,NA,TRBV3-1,CASSPQNTGVLVF,TGTGCCAGCAGCCCGCAAAACACAGGGGTGCTGGTTTTT
NA,TRBJ1-5,NA,TRBV3-1,CASSHSDSNQPQHF,TGTGCCAGCAGCCACTCAGATAGCAATCAGCCCCAGCATTTT
NA,TRBJ1-2,NA,TRBV12-3/TRBV12-4,CASSLGNGYTF,TGTGCCAGCAGTTTAGGGAATGGCTACACCTTC
NA,TRBJ1-3,NA,TRBV12-3/TRBV12-4,CASSWSYSGNTIYF,TGTGCCAGCAGTTGGTCCTACTCTGGAAACACCATATATTTT